This T cell receptor beta chain comes out of a study of shared clonotypes between healthy human individuals. About this clone itself: Antigen specificity is unknown. The same CDR3 arises from other DNA sequences in this sample as well.

Once extracted for a subset, genomic DNA was divided evenly among several immunoSEQ plates. Sequenced by immunoSEQ multiplex PCR; TCRdb stores in-frame clones only, minus some. The table has over 1.4 million clones, around 95% seen once; the top ten hold more than 0.9%. The study, taken as a whole, reports: Collection of samples was limited to blood; tissue repertoires likely differ. On the whole, naive subsets had larger estimated richness than memory subsets had. Among several donors, approximately 5.4% of naive CD4 clonotypes were found in common.

The CDR3 runs 14 residues. V shed 0 bases and J shed 2 bases, with 8 bases lying between them. CDR1 and CDR2 from the germline V gene are SGHRS and YFSETQ. The V call is TRBV5-1, the J call TRBJ1-2, with D possibly TRBD1 on 6 matching bases. The origin of this receptor is a man aged 25-45 years in good health. Input material: naive CD4+ T cells sorted from blood. Subset noted: CD45RA+ positively selected. The CDR3 DNA reads as TGCGCCAGCAGCTTGGACAGGGCAAACTATGGCTACACCTTC. This codes for CASSLDRANYGYTF.